The present T cell receptor (beta chain) was sequenced within a study of cytomegalovirus exposure and HLA in healthy donors. This CDR3 region has 13 residues. V was pared by 10 bases and J by 3 bases, with 7 bases of the junction left unmatched. CDR1 MNHNS and CDR2 SASEGT come from the germline V gene. As concerns this clone: The antigen remains unidentified.

Researchers ran the PCR with 60 Vbeta and 13 Jbeta primers. Sequencing used immunoSEQ multiplex PCR; TCRdb keeps in-frame clones, though not all of them. This sample has under 250,000 clones, with roughly 87% found just once. Study-wide points: More clonal expansion characterized HLA-associated TCR beta chains than equally common others in a later analysis.

The sample was PBMCs. This receptor was obtained from a man aged 40-49 years in good health and CMV-seropositive. The chain uses TRBV6-1 and TRBJ2-7, with 9 bases lining up with TRBD2. The DNA for the CDR3 is TGTGCCACCGCGGGACTAGCACTCTACGAGCAGTACTTC. Protein: CATAGLALYEQYF.